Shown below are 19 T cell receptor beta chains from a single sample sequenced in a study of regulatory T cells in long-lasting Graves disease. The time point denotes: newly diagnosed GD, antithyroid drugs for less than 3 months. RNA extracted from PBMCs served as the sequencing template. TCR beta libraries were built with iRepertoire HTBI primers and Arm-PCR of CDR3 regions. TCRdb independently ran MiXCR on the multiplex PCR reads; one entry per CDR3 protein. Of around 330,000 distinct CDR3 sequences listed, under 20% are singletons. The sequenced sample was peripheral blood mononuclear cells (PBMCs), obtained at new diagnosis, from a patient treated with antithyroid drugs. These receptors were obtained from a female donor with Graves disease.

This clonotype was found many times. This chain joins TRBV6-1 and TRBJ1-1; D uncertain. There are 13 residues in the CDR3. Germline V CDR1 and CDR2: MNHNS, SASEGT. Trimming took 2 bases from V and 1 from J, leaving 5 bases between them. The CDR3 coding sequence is TGTGCCAGCAGTGAAAAGACGAACACTGAAGCTTTCTTT. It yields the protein CASSEKTNTEAFF.

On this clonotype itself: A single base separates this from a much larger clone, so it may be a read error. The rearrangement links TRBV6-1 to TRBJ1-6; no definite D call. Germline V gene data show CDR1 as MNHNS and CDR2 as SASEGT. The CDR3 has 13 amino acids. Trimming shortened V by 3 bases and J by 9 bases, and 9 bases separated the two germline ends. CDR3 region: CASSEVRGSPLHF. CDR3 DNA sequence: TGTGCCAGCAGTGAGGTCCGGGGTTCACCCCTCCACTTT.

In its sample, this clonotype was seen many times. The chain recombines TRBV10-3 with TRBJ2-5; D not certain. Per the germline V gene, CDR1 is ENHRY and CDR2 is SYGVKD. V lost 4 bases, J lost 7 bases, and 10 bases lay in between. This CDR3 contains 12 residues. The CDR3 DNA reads TGTGCCATCAGTGGACTGGCCGGGACCCAGTACTTC. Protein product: CAISGLAGTQYF.

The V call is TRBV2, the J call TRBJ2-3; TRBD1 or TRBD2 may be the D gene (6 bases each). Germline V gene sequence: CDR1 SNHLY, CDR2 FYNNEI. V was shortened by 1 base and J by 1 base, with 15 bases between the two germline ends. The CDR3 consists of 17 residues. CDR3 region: CASSEGWGADRTDTQYF. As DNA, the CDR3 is TGTGCCAGCAGTGAAGGATGGGGGGCTGATCGCACAGATACGCAGTATTTT.

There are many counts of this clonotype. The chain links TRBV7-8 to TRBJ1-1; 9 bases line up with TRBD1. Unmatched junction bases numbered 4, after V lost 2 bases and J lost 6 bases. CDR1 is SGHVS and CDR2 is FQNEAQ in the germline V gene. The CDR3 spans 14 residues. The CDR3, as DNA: TGTGCCAGCAGCTTAACAGGGGGCAGGGCTGAAGCTTTCTTT. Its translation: CASSLTGGRAEAFF.

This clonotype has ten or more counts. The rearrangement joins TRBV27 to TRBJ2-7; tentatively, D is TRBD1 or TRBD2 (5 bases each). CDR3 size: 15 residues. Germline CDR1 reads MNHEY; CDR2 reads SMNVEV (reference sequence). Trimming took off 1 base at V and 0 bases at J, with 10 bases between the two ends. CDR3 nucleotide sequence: TGTGCCAGCAGTTTATACTCGGGGACCTCCTACGAGCAGTACTTC. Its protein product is CASSLYSGTSYEQYF.

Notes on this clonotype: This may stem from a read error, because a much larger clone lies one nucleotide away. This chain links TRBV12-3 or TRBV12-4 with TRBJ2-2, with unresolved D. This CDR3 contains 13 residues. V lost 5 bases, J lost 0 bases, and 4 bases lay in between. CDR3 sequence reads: CASSNTNTGELFF. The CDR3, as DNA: TGTGCCAGCAGTAACACGAACACCGGGGAGCTGTTTTTT.

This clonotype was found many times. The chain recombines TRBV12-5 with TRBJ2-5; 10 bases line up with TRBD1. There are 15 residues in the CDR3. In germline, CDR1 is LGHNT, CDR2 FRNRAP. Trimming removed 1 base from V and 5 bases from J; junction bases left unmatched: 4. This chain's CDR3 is CASGLGDRGRETQYF. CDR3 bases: TGTGCTAGTGGTTTGGGGGACAGGGGACGGGAGACCCAGTACTTC.

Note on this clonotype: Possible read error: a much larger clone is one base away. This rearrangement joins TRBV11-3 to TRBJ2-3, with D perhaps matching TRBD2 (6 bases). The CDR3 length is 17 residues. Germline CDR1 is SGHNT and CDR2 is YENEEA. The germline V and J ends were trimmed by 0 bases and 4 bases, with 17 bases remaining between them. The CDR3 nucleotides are TGTGCCAGCAGCTTAGAAGACCGGGGGAGCTGGGCAGATACGCAGTATTTT. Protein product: CASSLEDRGSWADTQYF.

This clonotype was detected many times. Here the CDR3 reads CASRELAGPSNEQFF. In DNA form, the CDR3 reads TGTGCCAGCAGGGAACTAGCGGGCCCTAGCAATGAGCAGTTCTTC. This rearrangement joins TRBV2 to TRBJ2-1, with TRBD2 matching over 9 bases. Germline CDR1 SNHLY, CDR2 FYNNEI. The CDR3 consists of 15 residues. V lost 6 bases to trimming and J lost 6 bases; unmatched junction nucleotides: 9.

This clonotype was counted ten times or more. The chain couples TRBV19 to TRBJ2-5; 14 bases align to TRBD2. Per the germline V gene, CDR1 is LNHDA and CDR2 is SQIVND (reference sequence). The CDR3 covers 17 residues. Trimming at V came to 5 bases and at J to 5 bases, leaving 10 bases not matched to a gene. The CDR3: CASSLRLAGGPVETQYF. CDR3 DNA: TGTGCCAGTAGTCTCCGACTAGCGGGAGGGCCGGTGGAGACCCAGTACTTC. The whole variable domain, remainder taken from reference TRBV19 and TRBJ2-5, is DGGITQSPKYLFRKEGQNVTLSCEQNLNHDAMYWYRQDPGQGLRLIYYSQIVNDFQKGDIAEGYSVSREKKESFPLTVTSAQKNPTAFYLCASSLRLAGGPVETQYFGPGTRLLVL.

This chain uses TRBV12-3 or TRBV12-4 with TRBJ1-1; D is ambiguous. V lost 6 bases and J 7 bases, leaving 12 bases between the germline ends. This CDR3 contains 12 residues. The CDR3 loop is CASSSGRGEAFF. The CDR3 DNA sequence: TGTGCCAGCAGCTCCGGACGCGGTGAAGCTTTCTTT.

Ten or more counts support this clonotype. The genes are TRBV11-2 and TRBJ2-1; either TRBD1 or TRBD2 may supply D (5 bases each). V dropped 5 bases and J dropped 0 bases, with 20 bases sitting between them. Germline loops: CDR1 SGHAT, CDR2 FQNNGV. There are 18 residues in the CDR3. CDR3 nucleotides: TGTGCCAGCAGCATATTCCGGGACCAACAGTTCTCCTACAATGAGCAGTTCTTC. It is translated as CASSIFRDQQFSYNEQFF.

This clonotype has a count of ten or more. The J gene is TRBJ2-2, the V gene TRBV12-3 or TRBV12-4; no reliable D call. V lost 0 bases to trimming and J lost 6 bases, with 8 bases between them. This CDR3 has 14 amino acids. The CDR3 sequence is CASSLAGRSGELFF. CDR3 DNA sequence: TGTGCCAGCAGTTTAGCGGGCAGATCCGGGGAGCTGTTTTTT.

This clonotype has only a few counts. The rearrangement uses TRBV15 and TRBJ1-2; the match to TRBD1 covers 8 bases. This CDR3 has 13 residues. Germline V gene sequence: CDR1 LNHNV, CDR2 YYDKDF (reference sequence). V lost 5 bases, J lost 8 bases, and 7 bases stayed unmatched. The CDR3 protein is CATSADRGWGYTF. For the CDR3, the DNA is TGTGCCACCAGCGCCGACAGGGGCTGGGGCTACACCTTC. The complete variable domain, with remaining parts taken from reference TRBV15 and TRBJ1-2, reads DAMVIQNPRYQVTQFGKPVTLSCSQTLNHNVMYWYQQKSSQAPKLLFHYYDKDFNNEADTPDNFQSRRPNTSFCFLDIRSPGLGDTAMYLCATSADRGWGYTFGSGTRLTVV.

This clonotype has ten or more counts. CDR3 amino acids: CSGLNWGGSGQETQYF. CDR3 coding DNA: TGCAGTGGGTTAAATTGGGGTGGTTCGGGACAAGAGACCCAGTACTTC. The V call is TRBV20-1, the J call TRBJ2-5, with D tentatively TRBD2 (5 bases). V shed 7 bases and J shed 2 bases, with 23 bases lying between them. CDR3 size: 16 residues. Per the germline V gene, CDR1 is DFQATT and CDR2 is SNEGSKA (reference sequence).

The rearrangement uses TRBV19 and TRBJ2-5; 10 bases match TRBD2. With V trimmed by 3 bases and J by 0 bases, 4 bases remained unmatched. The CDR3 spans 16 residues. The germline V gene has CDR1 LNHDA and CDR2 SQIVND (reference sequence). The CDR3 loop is CASSIRLAGYQETQYF. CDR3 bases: TGTGCCAGTAGTATCAGACTAGCGGGTTACCAAGAGACCCAGTACTTC. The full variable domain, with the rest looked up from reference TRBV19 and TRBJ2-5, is DGGITQSPKYLFRKEGQNVTLSCEQNLNHDAMYWYRQDPGQGLRLIYYSQIVNDFQKGDIAEGYSVSREKKESFPLTVTSAQKNPTAFYLCASSIRLAGYQETQYFGPGTRLLVL.

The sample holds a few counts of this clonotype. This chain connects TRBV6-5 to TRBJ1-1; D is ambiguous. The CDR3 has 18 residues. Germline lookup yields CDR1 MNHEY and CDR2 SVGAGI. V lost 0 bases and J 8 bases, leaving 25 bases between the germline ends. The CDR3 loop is CASSYSKGAGLGVGEAFF. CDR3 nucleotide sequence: TGTGCCAGCAGTTACTCGAAAGGCGCAGGCCTGGGCGTGGGAGAAGCTTTCTTT.

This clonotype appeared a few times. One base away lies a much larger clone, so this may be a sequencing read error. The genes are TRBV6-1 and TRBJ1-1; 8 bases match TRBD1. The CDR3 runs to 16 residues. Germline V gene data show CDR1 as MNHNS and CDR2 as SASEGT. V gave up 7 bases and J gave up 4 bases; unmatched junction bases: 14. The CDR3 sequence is CASNGARGHAGTEAFF. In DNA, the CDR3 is TGTGCCAGCAATGGGGCCAGGGGGCACGCAGGCACTGAAGCTTTCTTT.